One sample yielded the 18 T cell receptor beta chains listed below, sequenced in a study of memory CD4+ T cells and cytomegalovirus serostatus. The sort gate was single viable CD3+CD4+CD8-CD45RO+ cells for memory CD4+ T cells. Clones were read by immunoSEQ multiplex PCR, and TCRdb kept only the in-frame ones, dropping some. The sample has around 62,000 clones; 75% to 80% are singletons. Sequences were obtained from memory CD4+ T cells from blood. These receptors all come from an adult in good health and CMV-seropositive.

The V gene is TRBV4-1, the J gene TRBJ1-4, with D hard to call. V was pared by 5 bases and J by 3 bases, with 10 bases between. Germline values: CDR1 MGHRA, CDR2 YSYEKL. The length of the CDR3 is 14 residues. The DNA for the CDR3 is TGCGCCAGCAGCAGGGATGGCCCTAATGAAAAACTGTTTTTT. This sequence encodes CASSRDGPNEKLFF.

This chain joins TRBV6-5 and TRBJ2-5; D is possibly TRBD1 or TRBD2 (5 bases each). Germline V gene lookup returns CDR1 MNHEY and CDR2 SVGAGI. Trimming left V 0 bases short and J 5 bases short, with 10 bases between. This CDR3 has 14 residues. The CDR3 coding sequence is TGTGCCAGCAGTTACTCGGGGGTCTGGGAGACCCAGTACTTC. The encoded protein is CASSYSGVWETQYF.

The chain has TRBV6-1 and TRBJ2-3, with a possible D match to TRBD2 (6 bases). Germline values: CDR1 MNHNS, CDR2 SASEGT. The CDR3 totals 14 residues. Trimming shortened V by 3 bases and J by 8 bases, and 15 bases separated the two germline ends. The CDR3: CASSEEERRGTQYF. In nucleotides, the CDR3 is TGTGCCAGCAGTGAGGAGGAACGGAGGGGTACGCAGTATTTT.

The table lists this clone with a few counts. The chain recombines TRBV2 with TRBJ1-2, with D tentatively TRBD1 (6 bases). V was clipped by 5 bases and J by 5 bases, with 15 bases between them. Germline loops: CDR1 SNHLY, CDR2 FYNNEI. The CDR3 spans 14 residues. In DNA, the CDR3 is TGTGCCAGCAGTCGAACAGGGACGGGGTATGGCTACACCTTC. Amino acid sequence: CASSRTGTGYGYTF. Filled out from reference TRBV2 and TRBJ1-2, the complete variable domain reads EPEVTQTPSHQVTQMGQEVILRCVPISNHLYFYWYRQILGQKVEFLVSFYNNEISEKSEIFDDQFSVERPDGSNFTLKIRSTKLEDSAMYFCASSRTGTGYGYTFGSGTRLTVV.

The chain is built from TRBV30 and TRBJ1-2, with a possible D match to TRBD1 (6 bases). This CDR3 region has 14 residues. The V end lost 4 bases, the J end lost 4 bases, and 16 bases lay between the germline ends. The germline CDR1 and CDR2 sequences are GTSNPN and SVGIG (reference sequence). The CDR3 bases are TGTGCCTGGACCCCAGACAGGATCTCCTATGGCTACACCTTC. Protein sequence: CAWTPDRISYGYTF.

This chain links TRBV30 with TRBJ2-3; 8 nucleotides align to TRBD2. J lost 4 bases, V lost 5 bases, and 14 bases had no gene match. In germline, CDR1 is GTSNPN, CDR2 SVGIG (reference sequence). The CDR3 totals 16 residues. The CDR3 nucleotides read TGTGCCTGGCACGGGGGGGCCGGGTTTGGGGCAGATACGCAGTATTTT. It is translated as CAWHGGAGFGADTQYF.

In DNA form, the CDR3 reads TGTGCCAGTAGTAGAGGGGGGAGCACAGATACGCAGTATTTT. It encodes CASSRGGSTDTQYF. J is TRBJ2-3 and V is TRBV19; D is perhaps TRBD1 or TRBD2 (6 bases each). V dropped 4 bases and J dropped 0 bases, with 8 bases sitting between them. The V gene's germline CDR1 is LNHDA and CDR2 SQIVND (reference sequence). The CDR3 length is 14 residues.

The chain is built from TRBV29-1 and TRBJ2-2; 7 bases match TRBD2. V was clipped by 7 bases and J by 6 bases; unmatched bases: 11. The CDR3 length is 14 residues. Per germline, CDR1 SQVTM and CDR2 ANQGSEA. The CDR3 coding sequence is TGCAGCGCGACTCCGGGACTAAACCCCGGGGAGCTGTTTTTT. Its translation: CSATPGLNPGELFF.

The gene calls are TRBV7-3 and TRBJ2-3; D is perhaps TRBD1 or TRBD2 (5 bases each). The germline V gene has CDR1 SGHTA and CDR2 FQGTGA. The CDR3 has 16 residues. The V end was cut by 5 bases, the J end by 1 base, with 16 bases between. The CDR3 protein is CASSRAVVGGTDTQYF. The CDR3 coding sequence is TGTGCCAGCAGCCGGGCGGTCGTGGGGGGCACAGATACGCAGTATTTT.

The chain uses TRBV6-5 and TRBJ2-2; D gene uncertain. Germline V gene sequence: CDR1 MNHEY, CDR2 SVGAGI. The CDR3 totals 15 residues. V lost 2 bases and J 4 bases, leaving 11 bases between the germline ends. This CDR3 is CASSYRSRGTGELFF. Here the CDR3 DNA reads TGTGCCAGCAGTTACAGGAGCAGAGGCACCGGGGAGCTGTTTTTT.

The CDR3 nucleotides are TGTGCCAGCAGCCTCAGGGGTGGTAATTCACCCCTCCACTTT. This codes for CASSLRGGNSPLHF. The rearrangement uses TRBV6-5 and TRBJ1-6, with a weak D call TRBD1 (6 bases). Per the germline V gene, CDR1 is MNHEY and CDR2 is SVGAGI. The CDR3 has 14 residues. Trimming left V 6 bases short and J 6 bases short, with 12 bases between.

The chain carries TRBV27 and TRBJ2-1; the D gene is possibly TRBD1 (5 bases). Trimming pared 1 base from V and 5 bases from J, leaving 9 bases between. CDR3 length equals 14 residues. Looked up from germline, CDR1 is MNHEY and CDR2 is SMNVEV (reference sequence). The CDR3 sequence is CASSLWQGNNEQFF. In DNA form, the CDR3 reads TGTGCCAGCAGTTTATGGCAGGGCAACAATGAGCAGTTCTTC.

V is TRBV7-9 and J is TRBJ1-6, with D maybe TRBD1 (6 bases). Trimming pared 1 base from V and 4 bases from J, leaving 8 bases between. CDR1 and CDR2 from the germline V gene are SEHNR and FQNEAQ (reference sequence). This CDR3 has 15 amino acids. CDR3 in amino acids: CASSLGGAYNSPLHF. CDR3 sequence (DNA): TGTGCCAGCAGCTTAGGGGGGGCGTATAATTCACCCCTCCACTTT.

This chain uses TRBV28 with TRBJ1-2; the D gene is possibly TRBD1 (5 bases). This CDR3 region has 15 residues. Trimming took off 5 bases at V and 8 bases at J, with 21 bases between the two ends. From germline, CDR1 is MDHEN and CDR2 SYDVKM. CDR3 loop: CASSLRLTEILGYTF. CDR3 nucleotide sequence: TGTGCCAGCAGTCTGAGGTTGACAGAGATCCTAGGCTACACCTTC.

The rearrangement joins TRBV10-3 to TRBJ1-4, with TRBD1 as a possible D gene (6 bases). The CDR3 has 15 amino acids. Germline values: CDR1 ENHRY, CDR2 SYGVKD. V lost 3 bases to trimming and J lost 2 bases, with 10 bases between them. CDR3 loop: CAISDEGGTNEKLFF. CDR3 sequence (DNA): TGTGCCATCAGTGACGAGGGGGGTACTAATGAAAAACTGTTTTTT.

CDR3 nucleotides: TGTGCCAGCAGTTCGGGACAGACCCTACGACGGCAGTACTTC. It is translated as CASSSGQTLRRQYF. V and J are TRBV28 and TRBJ2-7; TRBD1 agrees at 7 bases. The CDR3 is made up of 14 amino acids. V lost 4 bases to trimming and J lost 9 bases; unmatched junction nucleotides: 12. In germline, CDR1 is MDHEN, CDR2 SYDVKM. The full variable domain, rest sourced from reference TRBV28 and TRBJ2-7, is DVKVTQSSRYLVKRTGEKVFLECVQDMDHENMFWYRQDPGLGLRLIYFSYDVKMKEKGDIPEGYSVSREKKERFSLILESASTNQTSMYLCASSSGQTLRRQYFGPGTRLTVT.

This chain joins TRBV7-9 and TRBJ2-7, with 7 bases lining up with TRBD1. This CDR3 has 13 amino acids. Germline V gives CDR1 SEHNR, CDR2 FQNEAQ (reference sequence). V dropped 0 bases and J dropped 6; count of bases not matched to a gene: 2. Here the CDR3 DNA reads TGTGCCAGCAGCTTAGCGAGGACAGGCGAGCAGTACTTC. It translates to CASSLARTGEQYF.

The rearrangement joins TRBV27 to TRBJ2-7; D gene uncertain. The CDR3 contains 13 residues. Deletions cut 5 bases from V and 2 bases from J, with 10 bases between. Germline assignment: CDR1 MNHEY and CDR2 SMNVEV (reference sequence). CDR3: CASSTFKTYEQYF. For the CDR3, the DNA is TGTGCCAGCAGTACCTTCAAGACCTACGAGCAGTACTTC.